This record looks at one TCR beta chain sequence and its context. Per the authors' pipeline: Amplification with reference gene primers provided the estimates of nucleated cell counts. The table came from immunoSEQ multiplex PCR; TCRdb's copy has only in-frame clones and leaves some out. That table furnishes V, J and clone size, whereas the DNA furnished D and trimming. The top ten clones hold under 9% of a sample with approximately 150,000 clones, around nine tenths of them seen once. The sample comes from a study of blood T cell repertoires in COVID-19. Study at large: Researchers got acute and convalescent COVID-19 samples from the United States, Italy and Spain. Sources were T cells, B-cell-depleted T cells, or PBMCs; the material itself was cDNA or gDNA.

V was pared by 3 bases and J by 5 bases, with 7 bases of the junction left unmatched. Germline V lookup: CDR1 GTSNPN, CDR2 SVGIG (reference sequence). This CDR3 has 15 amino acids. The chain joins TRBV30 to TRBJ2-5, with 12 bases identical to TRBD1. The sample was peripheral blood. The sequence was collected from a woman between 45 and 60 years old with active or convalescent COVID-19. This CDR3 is CAWSPGQGASETQYF. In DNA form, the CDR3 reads TGTGCCTGGAGCCCGGGACAGGGGGCCTCGGAGACCCAGTACTTC.